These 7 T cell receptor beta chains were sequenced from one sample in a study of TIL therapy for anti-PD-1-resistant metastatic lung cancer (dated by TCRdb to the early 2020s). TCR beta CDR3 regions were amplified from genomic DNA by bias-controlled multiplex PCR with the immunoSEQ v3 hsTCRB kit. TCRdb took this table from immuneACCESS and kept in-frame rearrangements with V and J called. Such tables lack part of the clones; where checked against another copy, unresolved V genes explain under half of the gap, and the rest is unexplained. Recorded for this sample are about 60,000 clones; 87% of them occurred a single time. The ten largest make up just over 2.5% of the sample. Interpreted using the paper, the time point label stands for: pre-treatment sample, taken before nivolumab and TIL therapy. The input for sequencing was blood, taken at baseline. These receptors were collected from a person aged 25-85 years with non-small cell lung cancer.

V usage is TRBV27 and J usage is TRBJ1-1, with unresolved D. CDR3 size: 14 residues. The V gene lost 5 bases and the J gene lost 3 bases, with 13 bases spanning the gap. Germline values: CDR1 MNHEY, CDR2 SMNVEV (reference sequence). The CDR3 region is CASSPLGGYTEAFF. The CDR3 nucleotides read TGTGCCAGCAGTCCCCTGGGCGGGTACACTGAAGCTTTCTTT.

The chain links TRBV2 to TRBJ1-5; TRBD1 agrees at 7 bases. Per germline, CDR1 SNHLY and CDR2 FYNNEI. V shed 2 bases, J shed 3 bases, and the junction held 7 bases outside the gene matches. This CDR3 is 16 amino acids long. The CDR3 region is CASSELARGTNQPQHF. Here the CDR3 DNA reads TGTGCCAGCAGTGAATTGGCCAGGGGGACCAATCAGCCCCAGCATTTT.

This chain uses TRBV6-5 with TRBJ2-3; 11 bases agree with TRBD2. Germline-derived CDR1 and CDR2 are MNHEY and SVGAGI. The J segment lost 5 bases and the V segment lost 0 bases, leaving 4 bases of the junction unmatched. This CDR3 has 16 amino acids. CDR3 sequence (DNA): TGTGCCAGCAGTTACTCTAGCGGGGGGGCCGGAGATACGCAGTATTTT. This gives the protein CASSYSSGGAGDTQYF.

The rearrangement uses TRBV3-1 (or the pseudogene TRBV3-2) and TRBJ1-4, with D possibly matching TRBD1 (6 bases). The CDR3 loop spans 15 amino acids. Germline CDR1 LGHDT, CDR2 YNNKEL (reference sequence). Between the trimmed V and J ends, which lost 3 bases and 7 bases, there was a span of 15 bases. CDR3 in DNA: TGTGCCAGCAGCCAGGCTACAGGGTATAGTGAAAAACTGTTTTTT. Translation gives CASSQATGYSEKLFF.

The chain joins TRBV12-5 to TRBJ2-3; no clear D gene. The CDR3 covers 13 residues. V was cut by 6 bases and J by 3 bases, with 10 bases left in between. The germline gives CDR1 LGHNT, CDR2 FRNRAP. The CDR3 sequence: CASGFPATDTQYF. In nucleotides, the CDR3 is TGTGCTAGTGGGTTCCCAGCGACAGATACGCAGTATTTT.

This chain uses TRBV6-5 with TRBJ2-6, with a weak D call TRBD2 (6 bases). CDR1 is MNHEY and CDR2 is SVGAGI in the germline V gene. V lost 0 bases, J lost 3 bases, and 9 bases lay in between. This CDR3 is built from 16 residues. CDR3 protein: CASSYSGGVGANVLTF. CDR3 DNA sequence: TGTGCCAGCAGTTACTCGGGAGGAGTTGGGGCCAACGTCCTGACTTTC.

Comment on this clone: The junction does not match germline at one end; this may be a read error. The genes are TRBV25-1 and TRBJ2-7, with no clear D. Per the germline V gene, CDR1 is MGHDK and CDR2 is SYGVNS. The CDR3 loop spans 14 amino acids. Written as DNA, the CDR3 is TGTGCCAGCAGTGAGGTGCTCCCCTCCTCCGAGCAGTACTTC. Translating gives CASSEVLPSSEQYF.